The 32 T cell receptor beta chains listed next were all sequenced from one sample in a study of blood T cell repertoires in COVID-19. Profiled with immunoSEQ multiplex PCR; TCRdb holds only in-frame clones, not every one. The sample comprises about 200,000 clones, less than 80% of which are singletons, and roughly 13% rests with the top ten. The sequenced sample consisted of peripheral blood. The receptors come from a man aged 50-60 years who had recovered from COVID-19.

V usage is TRBV6-4 and J usage is TRBJ2-5, with 7 bases matching TRBD2. CDR3 length: 13 amino acids. Germline V gene data show CDR1 as MRHNA and CDR2 as SNTAGT. The V segment lost 6 bases and the J segment 5 bases; nucleotides outside the gene matches: 6. In nucleotides, the CDR3 is TGTGCCAGCAGCCCGGGGAGGGGTGAGACCCAGTACTTC. It codes for CASSPGRGETQYF.

The rearrangement links TRBV28 to TRBJ2-2; 7 bases are shared with TRBD1. Losses at the gene ends were 6 bases for V and 2 bases for J; bases not matched to a gene: 3. Germline V gene lookup returns CDR1 MDHEN and CDR2 SYDVKM. This CDR3 has 14 residues. Here the CDR3 reads CASSGDSNTGELFF. The CDR3 DNA reads TGTGCCAGCAGCGGGGACAGCAACACCGGGGAGCTGTTTTTT.

This sequence joins TRBV12-3 or TRBV12-4 and TRBJ1-5; no clear D. V was trimmed by 2 bases and J by 4 bases, leaving 6 bases between them. The length of the CDR3 is 13 residues. The CDR3 DNA is TGTGCCAGCAGTTTATCCACAAATCAGCCCCAGCATTTT. The encoded protein is CASSLSTNQPQHF.

This chain links TRBV27 with TRBJ1-2, with 7 bases identical to TRBD1. This CDR3 is 15 amino acids long. CDR1 and CDR2 from the germline V gene are MNHEY and SMNVEV (reference sequence). V dropped 5 bases and J dropped 5; count of bases not matched to a gene: 11. In DNA form, the CDR3 reads TGTGCCAGCAGTCCCCTGTCTACAGGGGCGTATGGCTACACCTTC. As protein: CASSPLSTGAYGYTF.

The V and J genes are TRBV11-2 and TRBJ2-2; 8 nucleotides align to TRBD1. CDR1 is SGHAT, CDR2 FQNNGV, per germline. Trimming at V came to 5 bases and at J to 7 bases, leaving 3 bases not matched to a gene. The CDR3 sequence is 13 residues long. The CDR3 nucleotides read TGTGCCAGCAGCCCTACAGGGGGCGGGGAGCTGTTTTTT. Protein sequence: CASSPTGGGELFF.

For the CDR3, the DNA is TGTGCCAGCAGCCAAAGAGTAAGACCCCTCCACTTT. Protein sequence: CASSQRVRPLHF. This chain joins TRBV14 and TRBJ1-6; D gene unclear. CDR1 and CDR2 (germline): SGHDN, FVKESK. The CDR3 loop spans 12 amino acids. The germline V and J ends were trimmed by 2 bases and 12 bases, with 8 bases remaining between them. Variable domain in full (rest from reference TRBV14 and TRBJ1-6): EAGVTQFPSHSVIEKGQTVTLRCDPISGHDNLYWYRRVMGKEIKFLLHFVKESKQDESGMPNNRFLAERTGGTYSTLKVQPAELEDSGVYFCASSQRVRPLHFGNGTRLTVT.

The rearrangement uses TRBV30 and TRBJ1-4; D gene unclear. Germline CDR1 and CDR2: GTSNPN and SVGIG (reference sequence). The CDR3 has 14 residues. The CDR3 sequence: CAEGATTTNEKLFF. In DNA form, the CDR3 reads TGTGCGGAGGGTGCGACAACAACTAATGAAAAACTGTTTTTT.

V and J are TRBV5-1 and TRBJ2-7; 7 nucleotides match TRBD2. V trimming: 4 bases; J trimming: 5 bases; junction bases outside the gene matches: 12. Germline V gene data show CDR1 as SGHRS and CDR2 as YFSETQ. The CDR3 covers 15 residues. CDR3 nucleotides: TGCGCCAGCAGCCTAATCTCGCGGGAGATAAACGAGCAGTACTTC. Its protein product is CASSLISREINEQYF.

This chain connects TRBV2 to TRBJ2-7; D unresolved. The CDR3 consists of 13 residues. Deletions cut 3 bases from V and 3 bases from J, with 9 bases between. From germline, CDR1 is SNHLY and CDR2 FYNNEI. CDR3 in DNA: TGTGCCAGCAGTGACGGGTACGGCTACGAGCAGTACTTC. It yields the protein CASSDGYGYEQYF.

The chain carries TRBV27 and TRBJ2-1; TRBD1 might be the D (6 bases). V lost 2 bases and J lost 1, with 12 bases in between. Germline CDR1 and CDR2: MNHEY and SMNVEV (reference sequence). This CDR3 region has 16 residues. The CDR3 coding sequence is TGTGCCAGCAGTTTAAGGCCGGGACAATCCTACAATGAGCAGTTCTTC. It translates to CASSLRPGQSYNEQFF.

The chain combines TRBV12-3 or TRBV12-4 with TRBJ2-5; D might be TRBD1 (6 bases). This CDR3 region has 13 residues. Trimming took off 6 bases at V and 2 bases at J, with 10 bases between the two ends. The CDR3 spells CASRRQVQETQYF. CDR3 sequence (DNA): TGTGCCAGCAGAAGACAGGTTCAAGAGACCCAGTACTTC.

V and J are TRBV10-3 and TRBJ1-1; TRBD1 aligns across 7 bases. The germline V gene encodes CDR1 ENHRY and CDR2 SYGVKD. This CDR3 is built from 14 residues. V lost 6 bases to trimming and J lost 4 bases; unmatched junction nucleotides: 8. CDR3 nucleotide sequence: TGTGCCATCAGAGGCAGGGGGTCAGGCACTGAAGCTTTCTTT. Its protein is CAIRGRGSGTEAFF.

This clone was counted a single time. The chain employs TRBV27 and TRBJ2-7, with D perhaps TRBD2 (5 bases). Trimming removed 5 bases from V and 4 bases from J, with 15 bases in between. Germline CDR1 MNHEY, CDR2 SMNVEV (reference sequence). The CDR3 runs to 14 residues. The CDR3 region is CASSPGVWSYEQYF. CDR3 DNA sequence: TGTGCCAGCAGTCCCGGGGTTTGGTCGTACGAGCAGTACTTC.

The chain couples TRBV27 to TRBJ2-2, with D tentatively TRBD2 (5 bases). The CDR3 totals 16 residues. Germline V gives CDR1 MNHEY, CDR2 SMNVEV (reference sequence). V dropped 2 bases and J dropped 1 base, with 11 bases sitting between them. CDR3 residues: CASSLNGVENTGELFF. The CDR3 coding sequence is TGTGCCAGCAGTTTAAACGGGGTAGAGAACACCGGGGAGCTGTTTTTT.

V and J are TRBV27 and TRBJ2-6, with a weak D call TRBD1 (5 bases). Germline V CDR1 and CDR2: MNHEY, SMNVEV (reference sequence). V was clipped by 5 bases and J by 1 base, with 15 bases between them. This CDR3 spans 17 amino acids. DNA for the CDR3: TGTGCCAGCAGTACAAGGGGTCCAGGGTCTGGGGCCAACGTCCTGACTTTC. This encodes CASSTRGPGSGANVLTF.

V and J are TRBV6-1 and TRBJ2-7; D call uncertain. Germline CDR1 is MNHNS and CDR2 is SASEGT. V was cut by 2 bases and J by 3 bases, with 8 bases left in between. This CDR3 is 13 amino acids long. The CDR3 DNA follows: TGTGCCAGCAGTGAATTTCAGTACTACGAGCAGTACTTC. The encoded protein is CASSEFQYYEQYF.

This clone was detected only a few times. V and J are TRBV30 and TRBJ2-1; tentative D call: TRBD1 (5 bases). The germline V gene encodes CDR1 GTSNPN and CDR2 SVGIG (reference sequence). V was trimmed by 3 bases and J by 12 bases, leaving 12 bases between them. There are 11 residues in the CDR3. In DNA form, the CDR3 reads TGTGCCTGGAGGGGGCGAGGAGCGCAGTTCTTC. It is translated as CAWRGRGAQFF.

The chain combines TRBV5-6 with TRBJ1-1, with D hard to call. V shed 4 bases and J shed 3 bases, with 10 bases lying between them. From germline, CDR1 is SGHDT and CDR2 YYEEEE. This CDR3 has 13 amino acids. The CDR3 protein is CASSTYRHTEAFF. Here the CDR3 DNA reads TGTGCCAGCAGCACTTACAGACACACTGAAGCTTTCTTT.

The chain employs TRBV2 and TRBJ2-5, with 7 bases aligning to TRBD2. CDR3 length: 14 amino acids. Germline loops: CDR1 SNHLY, CDR2 FYNNEI. V shed 6 bases, J shed 2 bases, and the junction held 6 bases outside the gene matches. The CDR3 region has the DNA TGTGCCAGCAGCCAAAGCGGGAATCAAGAGACCCAGTACTTC. Translated: CASSQSGNQETQYF.

Written as DNA, the CDR3 is TGCAGCGTAGGAGGCTTTGGCAATCAGCCCCAGCATTTT. Protein product: CSVGGFGNQPQHF. This chain links TRBV29-1 with TRBJ1-5, with unresolved D. Deletions cut 6 bases from V and 2 bases from J, with 11 bases between. This CDR3 has 13 residues. The germline gives CDR1 SQVTM, CDR2 ANQGSEA.

CDR3 nucleotide sequence: TGCAGCGTACGTGGGACTAGGGGAGCCAATGAGCAGTTCTTC. Amino acid sequence: CSVRGTRGANEQFF. The chain is built from TRBV29-1 and TRBJ2-1; 8 bases fit TRBD2. The germline CDR1 and CDR2 sequences are SQVTM and ANQGSEA. The CDR3 is 14 residues long. The trim removed 6 bases at V and 6 bases at J, leaving 10 bases unmatched.

The chain has TRBV7-3 and TRBJ1-1, with TRBD1 identical over 7 bases. The CDR3 consists of 13 residues. The V segment lost 3 bases and the J segment 3 bases; nucleotides outside the gene matches: 1. Germline values: CDR1 SGHTA, CDR2 FQGTGA. The DNA for the CDR3 is TGTGCCAGCAGCTTGACAGGGTACACTGAAGCTTTCTTT. It encodes CASSLTGYTEAFF.

The V gene is TRBV30, the J gene TRBJ1-1; D gene ambiguous. The V gene's germline CDR1 is GTSNPN and CDR2 SVGIG (reference sequence). Trimming stripped 2 bases from V and 2 bases from J, with 9 bases between. CDR3 length: 13 amino acids. The DNA for the CDR3 is TGTGCCTGGAGTTCCGGAGTTAACACTGAAGCTTTCTTT. Protein: CAWSSGVNTEAFF.

This chain uses TRBV5-1 with TRBJ1-3; a possible D gene is TRBD1 (6 bases). Germline assignment: CDR1 SGHRS and CDR2 YFSETQ. V was clipped by 0 bases and J by 4 bases, with 14 bases between them. This CDR3 spans 16 amino acids. In DNA form, the CDR3 reads TGCGCCAGCAGCTTGGTTGGCAGGGGTGCCGGAAACACCATATATTTT. Protein sequence: CASSLVGRGAGNTIYF.

This clone has a handful of counts. This sequence joins TRBV2 and TRBJ1-1; D not certain. The germline V and J ends were trimmed by 2 bases and 7 bases, with 14 bases remaining between them. CDR1 is SNHLY, CDR2 FYNNEI, per germline. This CDR3 spans 14 amino acids. This CDR3 reads CASSELGRFVEAFF. The DNA for the CDR3 is TGTGCCAGCAGTGAACTCGGCAGGTTTGTTGAAGCTTTCTTT.

The rearrangement joins TRBV5-1 to TRBJ1-5; 9 bases fit TRBD1. This CDR3 contains 15 residues. V was clipped by 1 base and J by 9 bases; unmatched bases: 8. Germline values: CDR1 SGHRS, CDR2 YFSETQ. The CDR3 loop is CASSLTTGGRGPQHF. The CDR3 nucleotides read TGCGCCAGCAGCTTGACCACAGGGGGCCGGGGGCCCCAGCATTTT. Complete variable domain (other parts from reference TRBV5-1 and TRBJ1-5): KAGVTQTPRYLIKTRGQQVTLSCSPISGHRSVSWYQQTPGQGLQFLFEYFSETQRNKGNFPGRFSGRQFSNSRSEMNVSTLELGDSALYLCASSLTTGGRGPQHFGDGTRLSIL.

This chain links TRBV5-1 with TRBJ1-6; possible D gene TRBD1, 6 bases. V shed 0 bases and J shed 6 bases, with 10 bases lying between them. The CDR3 extends over 15 amino acids. CDR1 is SGHRS, CDR2 YFSETQ, per germline. The CDR3 DNA reads as TGCGCCAGCAGCTTGGTGGGGGCGGGTAATTCACCCCTCCACTTT. Protein sequence: CASSLVGAGNSPLHF.

The DNA for the CDR3 is TGTGCCAGCAGCTTAGTAGGGGGAACGGCCGGGGAGCTGTTTTTT. Translated, it gives CASSLVGGTAGELFF. The chain is built from TRBV11-3 and TRBJ2-2, with a weak D call TRBD1 (6 bases). Trimming stripped 1 base from V and 6 bases from J, with 12 bases between. Per germline, CDR1 SGHNT and CDR2 YENEEA. The CDR3 runs to 15 residues.

This clone occurred a few times. The V gene is TRBV7-2, the J gene TRBJ2-3, with 14 bases identical to TRBD2. Per germline, CDR1 SGHTA and CDR2 FQGNSA. The CDR3 loop spans 16 amino acids. After removal of 1 base from V and 7 bases from J, the junction contained 4 bases not matched to a gene. CDR3 loop: CASSLVGLAGVHTQYF. CDR3 in DNA: TGTGCCAGCAGCTTAGTGGGACTAGCGGGGGTTCATACGCAGTATTTT.

The J gene is TRBJ1-2, the V gene TRBV5-1, with 8 nucleotides matching TRBD1. The junction had 21 bases not matched to a gene; V was cut back by 4 bases and J by 4 bases. This CDR3 has 19 amino acids. Germline V gene data show CDR1 as SGHRS and CDR2 as YFSETQ. Written as DNA, the CDR3 is TGCGCCAGCAGCCCCCGAGCGGTTCCGGACAGGGAGGGAATCTATGGCTACACCTTC. This translates into CASSPRAVPDREGIYGYTF.

The chain joins TRBV19 to TRBJ1-5; TRBD1 might be the D (5 bases). The CDR3 length is 15 residues. CDR1 LNHDA and CDR2 SQIVND come from the germline V gene (reference sequence). Trimming removed 2 bases at V and 2 bases at J, with 10 bases between. This CDR3 is CASSILVQGNQPQHF. The CDR3, as DNA: TGTGCCAGTAGTATACTGGTACAGGGCAATCAGCCCCAGCATTTT.

The CDR3: CASSPGQGTGYTF. DNA for the CDR3: TGTGCCAGCAGTCCGGGACAGGGGACAGGCTACACCTTC. The chain is built from TRBV12-3 or TRBV12-4 and TRBJ1-2; TRBD1 matches 10 bases. J was trimmed by 8 bases and V by 5 bases; bases with no gene match: 5. This CDR3 region has 13 residues.